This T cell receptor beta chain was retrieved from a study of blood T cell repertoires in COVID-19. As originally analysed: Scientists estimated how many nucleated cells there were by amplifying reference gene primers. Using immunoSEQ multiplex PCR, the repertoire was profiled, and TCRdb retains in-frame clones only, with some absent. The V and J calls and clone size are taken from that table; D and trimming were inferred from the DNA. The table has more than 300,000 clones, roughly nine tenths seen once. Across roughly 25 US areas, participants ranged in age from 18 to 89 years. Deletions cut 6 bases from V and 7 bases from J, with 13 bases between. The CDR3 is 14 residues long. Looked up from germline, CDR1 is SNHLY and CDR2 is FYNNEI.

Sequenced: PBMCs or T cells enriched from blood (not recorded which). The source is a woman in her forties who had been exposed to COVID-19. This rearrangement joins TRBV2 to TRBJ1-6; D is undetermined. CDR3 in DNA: TGTGCCAGCAGCCCAGACGGAGGAAATTCACCCCTCCACTTT. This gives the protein CASSPDGGNSPLHF.